The 19 T cell receptor beta chains below were found in one sample sequenced in a study of T-cell reconstitution after alpha-beta-depleted transplantation in children. The TCRbeta library incorporated unique molecular identifiers. TCRdb analysed the PCR reads with MiXCR anew, one entry per CDR3 protein. The repertoire consists of more than 200,000 distinct CDR3 sequences, with around a sixth occurring once and the leading ten covering about 41%. The sample consisted of PBMCs, mostly from graft donor cells, taken 360 days after TCRalphabeta/CD19-depleted stem cell transplant. These receptors all stem from a male patient between 2 and 15 years old who had a stem cell transplant for acute lymphoblastic leukemia, so the T cells may come from the graft donor.

V and J are TRBV19 and TRBJ2-4; D gene ambiguous. Germline CDR1 is LNHDA and CDR2 is SQIVND (reference sequence). This CDR3 has 18 amino acids. The V end was cut by 0 bases, the J end by 1 base, with 16 bases between. Here the CDR3 DNA reads TGTGCCAGTAGTATAGATGCGAGGACCCCCTCGGCCAAAAACATTCAGTACTTC. Amino acids: CASSIDARTPSAKNIQYF.

The chain has TRBV5-4 and TRBJ1-1, with a possible D match to TRBD1 (5 bases). Germline loops: CDR1 SGHNT, CDR2 YYREEE (reference sequence). The V and J ends lost 0 bases and 0 bases respectively, with 15 bases between them. This CDR3 region has 17 residues. CDR3: CASSLEFPQAMNTEAFF. In DNA form, the CDR3 reads TGTGCCAGCAGCTTGGAGTTTCCACAGGCCATGAACACTGAAGCTTTCTTT.

This clonotype turned up a few times. The chain uses TRBV12-3 or TRBV12-4 and TRBJ2-7; 12 bases agree with TRBD2. The trim removed 3 bases at V and 2 bases at J, leaving 8 bases unmatched. The CDR3 runs 17 residues. The chain's CDR3 is CASSLASGGVAAYEQYF. For the CDR3, the DNA is TGTGCCAGCAGTTTGGCTAGCGGGGGGGTGGCGGCCTACGAGCAGTACTTC.

This clonotype was picked up many times. The chain joins TRBV6-5 to TRBJ2-7; 8 bases are a match to TRBD2. Losses at the gene ends were 0 bases for V and 1 base for J; bases not matched to a gene: 2. CDR3 length: 15 residues. Germline values: CDR1 MNHEY, CDR2 SVGAGI. In DNA form, the CDR3 reads TGTGCCAGCAGTTACTCTAGCGGGGTTTCCTACGAGCAGTACTTC. The encoded protein is CASSYSSGVSYEQYF.

V and J are TRBV5-4 and TRBJ2-5, with 13 nucleotides matching TRBD2. The CDR3 is 16 residues long. The V segment lost 4 bases and the J segment 1 base; nucleotides outside the gene matches: 4. Looked up from germline, CDR1 is SGHNT and CDR2 is YYREEE (reference sequence). In DNA form, the CDR3 reads TGTGCCAGCAGCAAAGGACTAGCGGGGGCCCAAGAGACCCAGTACTTC. It encodes CASSKGLAGAQETQYF. The whole variable domain, remainder taken from reference TRBV5-4 and TRBJ2-5, is ETGVTQSPTHLIKTRGQQVTLRCSSQSGHNTVSWYQQALGQGPQFIFQYYREEENGRGNFPPRFSGLQFPNYSSELNVNALELDDSALYLCASSKGLAGAQETQYFGPGTRLLVL.

In its sample, this clonotype was seen many times. J is TRBJ2-7 and V is TRBV5-1, with no clear D. Germline V gene sequence: CDR1 SGHRS, CDR2 YFSETQ. The V gene lost 1 base and the J gene lost 0 bases, with 8 bases spanning the gap. This CDR3 is 14 amino acids long. The CDR3 here is CASSLSIRSYEQYF. In DNA, the CDR3 is TGCGCCAGCAGCTTGAGCATACGCTCCTACGAGCAGTACTTC.

This clonotype came up a few times. The chain uses TRBV6-5 and TRBJ1-3, with a weak D call TRBD1 (6 bases). This CDR3 spans 17 amino acids. Trimming pared 7 bases from V and 3 bases from J, leaving 22 bases between. Germline-derived CDR1 and CDR2 are MNHEY and SVGAGI. Here the CDR3 reads CASTYTPGALSGNTIYF. In DNA, the CDR3 is TGTGCCAGCACTTATACTCCAGGGGCCCTTAGTGGAAACACCATATATTTT.

This clonotype was counted at least ten times. The V and J genes are TRBV5-1 and TRBJ1-1, with a tentative D call TRBD1 (6 bases). This CDR3 region has 14 residues. Per germline, CDR1 SGHRS and CDR2 YFSETQ. Deletions cut 1 base from V and 5 bases from J, with 12 bases between. CDR3 amino acids: CASSLYTGPTEAFF. The CDR3, as DNA: TGCGCCAGCAGCTTGTATACAGGGCCTACTGAAGCTTTCTTT.

This clonotype was recorded a few times. The chain is built from TRBV9 and TRBJ2-2; 9 bases are a match to TRBD2. CDR3 length: 17 amino acids. CDR1 and CDR2 from the germline V gene are SGDLS and YYNGEE. V trimming: 0 bases; J trimming: 2 bases; junction bases outside the gene matches: 5. The DNA for the CDR3 is TGTGCCAGCAGCGTAGATAGCGGGGGCCTCAACACCGGGGAGCTGTTTTTT. Its translation: CASSVDSGGLNTGELFF.

A few counts support this clonotype. J is TRBJ2-2 and V is TRBV7-9; D unresolved. From germline, CDR1 is SEHNR and CDR2 FQNEAQ (reference sequence). This CDR3 comprises 17 residues. V dropped 5 bases and J dropped 6 bases, with 22 bases sitting between them. The CDR3: CASSPNVGPFGSGELFF. The CDR3 DNA reads TGTGCCAGCAGCCCAAACGTGGGCCCGTTTGGTTCCGGGGAGCTGTTTTTT.

The chain joins TRBV12-3 or TRBV12-4 to TRBJ2-3; 7 nucleotides match TRBD2. This CDR3 spans 13 amino acids. J lost 9 bases, V lost 4 bases, and 7 bases had no gene match. The CDR3 is CASSYSAGDTQYF. CDR3 coding DNA: TGTGCCAGCAGTTACTCTGCGGGAGACACGCAGTATTTT.

This clonotype was seen many times. The CDR3 DNA reads as TGTGCCAGCAGCCAAGAACGAGGGGGGTGGATAAGCTCCTACGAGCAGTACTTC. Its translation: CASSQERGGWISSYEQYF. The chain is built from TRBV4-2 and TRBJ2-7, with D possibly called TRBD1 or TRBD2 (6 bases each). Germline V gives CDR1 LGHNA, CDR2 YNFKEQ. This CDR3 has 18 amino acids. V lost 0 bases and J lost 0, with 18 bases in between.

This clonotype has more than one count but fewer than ten. The chain is built from TRBV6-1 and TRBJ2-7; no reliable D call. With 5 bases removed from V and 8 bases from J, the gap between germline ends came to 19 bases. This CDR3 is built from 14 residues. From germline, CDR1 is MNHNS and CDR2 SASEGT. This chain's CDR3 is CASSKGPDIFKQYF. CDR3 nucleotides: TGTGCCAGCAGTAAAGGTCCCGACATTTTTAAGCAGTACTTC.

The chain has TRBV12-5 and TRBJ1-1; D remains unclear. The CDR3 is 13 residues long. Looked up from germline, CDR1 is LGHNT and CDR2 is FRNRAP. V lost 1 base to trimming and J lost 5 bases, with 8 bases between them. The CDR3 protein is CASGLEGATEAFF. The CDR3 DNA is TGTGCTAGTGGTTTGGAGGGAGCGACTGAAGCTTTCTTT.

The sample holds a few counts of this clonotype. The rearrangement joins TRBV6-5 to TRBJ1-2; D might be TRBD1 (5 bases). The CDR3 runs 16 residues. Deletions cut 2 bases from V and 2 bases from J, with 15 bases between. Germline CDR1 is MNHEY and CDR2 is SVGAGI. The CDR3 bases are TGTGCCAGCAGTTACGCCGCCATTGGGGGGAACTATGGCTACACCTTC. It encodes CASSYAAIGGNYGYTF.

The V call is TRBV27, the J call TRBJ2-1; D remains unclear. From germline, CDR1 is MNHEY and CDR2 SMNVEV (reference sequence). This CDR3 has 16 residues. With 2 bases removed from V and 0 bases from J, the gap between germline ends came to 11 bases. CDR3 DNA sequence: TGTGCCAGCAGTTTAGACCGAAGGAGCTCCTACAATGAGCAGTTCTTC. Translated, it gives CASSLDRRSSYNEQFF.

The sample holds many counts of this clonotype. This chain uses TRBV5-1 with TRBJ2-4, with 9 positions matching TRBD1. V was clipped by 0 bases and J by 6 bases; unmatched bases: 4. CDR1 SGHRS and CDR2 YFSETQ come from the germline V gene. The CDR3 has 15 amino acids. The CDR3 nucleotides are TGCGCCAGCAGCTTGGTCCCGGGACAGGGAAACATTCAGTACTTC. Translation gives CASSLVPGQGNIQYF.

This clonotype was counted only a few times. The rearrangement uses TRBV18 and TRBJ2-5; D possibly corresponds to TRBD1 (5 bases). The CDR3 consists of 16 residues. The germline V gene encodes CDR1 KGHSH and CDR2 LQKENI. Between the trimmed V and J ends, which lost 2 bases and 4 bases, there was a span of 17 bases. For the CDR3, the DNA is TGTGCCAGCTCACCATGGGGCACGATTGTTCGAGAGACCCAGTACTTC. Translation: CASSPWGTIVRETQYF.

The V and J genes are TRBV19 and TRBJ2-2; either TRBD1 or TRBD2 may supply D (5 bases each). Germline CDR1 LNHDA, CDR2 SQIVND (reference sequence). Trimming stripped 10 bases from V and 5 bases from J, with 17 bases between. This CDR3 has 14 residues. The CDR3: CAIRDDEQTGELFF. The DNA for the CDR3 is TGTGCCATCAGGGACGACGAACAGACCGGGGAGCTGTTTTTT.